This T cell receptor beta chain came from a study of T-cell reconstitution after alpha-beta-depleted transplantation in children. Findings and caveats of the study: Surviving recipient cells, namely T cells and thymic progenitors, were the source of high day-60 TCRbeta diversity in some patients. Hyperexpanded clones declined; after one year, newly produced T cells mostly supplied diversity.

Preparing the TCRbeta library involved the use of unique molecular identifiers. TCRdb reanalysed the PCR reads using MiXCR and keeps one entry per CDR3 protein. The profile covers roughly 74,000 distinct CDR3 sequences, with 18% appearing a single time and around half taken by the ten largest. The CDR3 has 17 residues. V was pared by 1 base and J by 0 bases, with 12 bases between. From germline, CDR1 is KGHDR and CDR2 SFDVKD. In regard to this clonotype: Its target is not known.

The chain joins TRBV24-1 to TRBJ2-4; D might be TRBD2 (7 bases). The sample here was PBMCs, mostly from graft donor cells, taken 360 days after TCRalphabeta/CD19-depleted stem cell transplant. The TCR was taken from a male patient between 2 and 10 years old who had a stem cell transplant for acute lymphoblastic leukemia, so the T cells may come from the graft donor. CDR3 protein: CATSDLGGVLAKNIQYF. CDR3 nucleotide sequence: TGTGCCACCAGTGATTTAGGGGGGGTACTAGCCAAAAACATTCAGTACTTC.